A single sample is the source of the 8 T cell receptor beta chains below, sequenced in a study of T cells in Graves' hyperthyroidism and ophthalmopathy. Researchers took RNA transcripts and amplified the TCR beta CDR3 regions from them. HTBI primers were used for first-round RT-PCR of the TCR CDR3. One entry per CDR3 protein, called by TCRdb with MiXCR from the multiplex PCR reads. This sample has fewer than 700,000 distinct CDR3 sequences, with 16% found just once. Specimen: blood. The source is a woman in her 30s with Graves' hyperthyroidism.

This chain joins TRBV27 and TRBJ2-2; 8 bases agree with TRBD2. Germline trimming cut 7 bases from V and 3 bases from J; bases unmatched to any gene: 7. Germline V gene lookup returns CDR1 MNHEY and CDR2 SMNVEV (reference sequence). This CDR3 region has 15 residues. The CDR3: CASTKTSADTGELFF. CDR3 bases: TGTGCCAGCACCAAGACTAGCGCGGACACCGGGGAGCTGTTTTTT.

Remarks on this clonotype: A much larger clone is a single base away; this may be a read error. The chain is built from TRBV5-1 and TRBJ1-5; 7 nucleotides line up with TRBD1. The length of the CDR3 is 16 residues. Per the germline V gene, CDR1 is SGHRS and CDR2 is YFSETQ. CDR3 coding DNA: TGCGCCAGCAGCTTAGGGTCCAGGGGGTTTAATCAGCGCCAGCATTTT. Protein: CASSLGSRGFNQRQHF.

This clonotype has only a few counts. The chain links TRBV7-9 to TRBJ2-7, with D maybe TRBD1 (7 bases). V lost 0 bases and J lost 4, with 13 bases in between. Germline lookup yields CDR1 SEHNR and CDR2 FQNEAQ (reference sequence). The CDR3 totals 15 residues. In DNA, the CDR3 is TGTGCCAGCAGCTTAGCAGAACAGGGGAGGTACGAGCAGTACTTC. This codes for CASSLAEQGRYEQYF. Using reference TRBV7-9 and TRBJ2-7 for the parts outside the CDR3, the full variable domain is DTGVSQNPRHKITKRGQNVTFRCDPISEHNRLYWYRQTLGQGPEFLTYFQNEAQLEKSRLLSDRFSAERPKGSFSTLEIQRTEQGDSAMYLCASSLAEQGRYEQYFGPGTRLTVT.

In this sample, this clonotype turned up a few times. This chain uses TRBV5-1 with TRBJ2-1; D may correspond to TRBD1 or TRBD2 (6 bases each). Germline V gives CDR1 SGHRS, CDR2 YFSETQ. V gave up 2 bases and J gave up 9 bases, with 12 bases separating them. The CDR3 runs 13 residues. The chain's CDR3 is CASSFGGPGEQFF. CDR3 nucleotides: TGCGCCAGCAGCTTCGGGGGCCCCGGTGAGCAGTTCTTC. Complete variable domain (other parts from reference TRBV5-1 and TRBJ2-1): KAGVTQTPRYLIKTRGQQVTLSCSPISGHRSVSWYQQTPGQGLQFLFEYFSETQRNKGNFPGRFSGRQFSNSRSEMNVSTLELGDSALYLCASSFGGPGEQFFGPGTRLTVL.

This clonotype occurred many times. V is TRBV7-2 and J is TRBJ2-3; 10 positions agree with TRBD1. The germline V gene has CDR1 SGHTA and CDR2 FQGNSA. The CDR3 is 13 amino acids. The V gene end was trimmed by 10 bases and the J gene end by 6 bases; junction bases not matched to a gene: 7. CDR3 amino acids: CATRQGASDTQYF. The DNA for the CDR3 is TGTGCCACCAGACAGGGGGCGAGTGATACGCAGTATTTT.

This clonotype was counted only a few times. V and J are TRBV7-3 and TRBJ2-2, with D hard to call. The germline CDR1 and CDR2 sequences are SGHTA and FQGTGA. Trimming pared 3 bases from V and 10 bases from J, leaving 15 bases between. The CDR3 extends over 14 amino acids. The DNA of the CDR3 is TGTGCCAGCAGCTTTGGTACTTCTAGTTTGGAGCTGTTTTTT. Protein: CASSFGTSSLELFF.

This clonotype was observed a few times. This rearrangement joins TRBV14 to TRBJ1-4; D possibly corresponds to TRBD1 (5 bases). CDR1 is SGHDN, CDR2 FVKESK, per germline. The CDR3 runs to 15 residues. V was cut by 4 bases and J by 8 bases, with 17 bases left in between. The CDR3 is CASSPYDTGGEKLFF. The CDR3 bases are TGTGCCAGCAGCCCGTACGACACCGGGGGAGAAAAACTGTTTTTT.

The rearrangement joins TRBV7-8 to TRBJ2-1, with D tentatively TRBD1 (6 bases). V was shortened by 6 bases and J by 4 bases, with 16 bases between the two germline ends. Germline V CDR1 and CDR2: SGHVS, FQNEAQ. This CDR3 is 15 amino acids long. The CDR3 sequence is CASSPTGSNYNEQFF. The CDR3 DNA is TGTGCCAGCAGTCCTACAGGGTCTAATTACAATGAGCAGTTCTTC.